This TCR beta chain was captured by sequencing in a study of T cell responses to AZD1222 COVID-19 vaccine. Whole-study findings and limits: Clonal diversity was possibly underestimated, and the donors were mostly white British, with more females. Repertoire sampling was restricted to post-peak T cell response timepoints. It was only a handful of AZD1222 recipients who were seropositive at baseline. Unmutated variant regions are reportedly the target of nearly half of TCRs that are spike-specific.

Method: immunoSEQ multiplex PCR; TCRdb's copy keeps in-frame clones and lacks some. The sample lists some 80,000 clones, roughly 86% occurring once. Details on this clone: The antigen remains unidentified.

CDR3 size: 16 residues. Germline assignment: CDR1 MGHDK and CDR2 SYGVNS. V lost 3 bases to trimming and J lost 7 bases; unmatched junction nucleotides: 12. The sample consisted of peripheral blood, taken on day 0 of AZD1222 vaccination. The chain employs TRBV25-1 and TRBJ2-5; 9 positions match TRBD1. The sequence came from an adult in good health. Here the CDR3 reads CASSDEAGTGSGTQYF. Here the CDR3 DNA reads TGTGCCAGCAGTGATGAGGCCGGGACAGGGTCCGGGACCCAGTACTTC.